This T cell receptor (beta chain) stems from a study of blood T cell repertoires in COVID-19. Looking at the study overall: Samples taken during acute and convalescent COVID-19 were collected in the United States, Italy and Spain. In each case, the material was cDNA or gDNA derived from T cells, B-cell-depleted T cells, or PBMCs.

This clone has just a few counts. Profiling relied on immunoSEQ multiplex PCR, and the TCRdb table lists in-frame clones only, not all of them. Of 75,000 to 100,000 clones in the sample, 87% were seen once. V dropped 8 bases and J dropped 3; count of bases not matched to a gene: 13. The CDR3 sequence is 15 residues long. Germline CDR1 is SQVTM and CDR2 is ANQGSEA. Source material: peripheral blood. The source is a human donor with acute or convalescent COVID-19. The donor label of this sample is uncertain. This chain uses TRBV29-1 with TRBJ2-3; 8 nucleotides match TRBD2. As DNA, the CDR3 is TGCAGCTCCCGGGGAGAACGGGGGGGGACAGATACGCAGTATTTT. Translated: CSSRGERGGTDTQYF.